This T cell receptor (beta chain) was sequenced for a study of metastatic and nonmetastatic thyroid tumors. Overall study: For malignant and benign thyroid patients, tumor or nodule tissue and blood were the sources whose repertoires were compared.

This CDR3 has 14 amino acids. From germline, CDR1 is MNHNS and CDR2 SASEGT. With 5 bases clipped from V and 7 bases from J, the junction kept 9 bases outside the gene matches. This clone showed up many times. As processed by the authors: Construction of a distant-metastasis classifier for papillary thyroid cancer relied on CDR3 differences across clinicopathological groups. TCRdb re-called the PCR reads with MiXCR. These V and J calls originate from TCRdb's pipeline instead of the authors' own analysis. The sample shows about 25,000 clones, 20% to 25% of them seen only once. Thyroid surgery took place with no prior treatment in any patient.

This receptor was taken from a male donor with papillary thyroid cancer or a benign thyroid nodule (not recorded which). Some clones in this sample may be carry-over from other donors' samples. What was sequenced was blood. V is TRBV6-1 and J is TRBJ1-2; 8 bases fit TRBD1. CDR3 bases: TGTGCCAGCAGTCGGCAGACAGGGGCCGGTGGCTACACCTTC. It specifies CASSRQTGAGGYTF.